This passage covers 12 T cell receptor beta chains from one sample sequenced in a study of human T cells and chemical hapten exposure. MiXCR was run by TCRdb on the RACE reads, yielding one entry per CDR3 protein. The table has some 65,000 distinct CDR3 sequences, around 6.5% seen once; the top ten hold 3% to 4%. The time point was: healthy volunteer bleed at 6 weeks. Unfractionated whole blood was the source from which total RNA was extracted. The specimen was whole blood. These receptors all come from a female donor in good health. Some clones in this sample may be carry-over from other donors' samples.

This clonotype was counted ten times or more. V gene TRBV7-2 combines with J gene TRBJ1-1; D uncertain. The length of the CDR3 is 14 residues. The V and J ends lost 5 bases and 6 bases respectively, with 16 bases between them. The germline V gene has CDR1 SGHTA and CDR2 FQGNSA. The DNA for the CDR3 is TGTGCCAGCAGCCTCTCCGGCGACAACGCTGAAGCTTTCTTT. Translation: CASSLSGDNAEAFF.

This clonotype was seen repeatedly, ten times or more. J is TRBJ2-7 and V is TRBV7-2, with unresolved D. The germline V gene has CDR1 SGHTA and CDR2 FQGNSA. Between the trimmed V and J ends, which lost 2 bases and 6 bases, there was a span of 8 bases. CDR3 length: 12 residues. The CDR3 sequence: CASSLWATEQYF. CDR3 in DNA: TGTGCCAGCAGCTTATGGGCCACCGAGCAGTACTTC.

The chain employs TRBV19 and TRBJ2-1; 8 bases map to TRBD1. The ends lost 9 bases at V and 5 bases at J; junction bases unmatched: 21. The CDR3 runs to 18 residues. Germline V CDR1 and CDR2: LNHDA, SQIVND (reference sequence). Here the CDR3 reads CARGRGILQGAIHNEQFF. The CDR3 bases are TGTGCCAGGGGTCGGGGTATTCTTCAGGGGGCGATCCACAATGAGCAGTTCTTC.

Many counts were recorded for this clonotype. This chain joins TRBV2 and TRBJ2-3; possible D gene TRBD1, 6 bases. Germline V lookup: CDR1 SNHLY, CDR2 FYNNEI. Trimming shortened V by 10 bases and J by 2 bases, and 13 bases separated the two germline ends. This CDR3 has 13 amino acids. The CDR3 loop is CANPDSITDTQYF. CDR3 nucleotides: TGTGCCAACCCGGACAGTATCACAGATACGCAGTATTTT.

This clonotype was counted between two and nine times. The rearrangement uses TRBV28 and TRBJ1-1; D possibly corresponds to TRBD1 (6 bases). This CDR3 comprises 11 residues. The V gene lost 7 bases and the J gene lost 11 bases, with 14 bases spanning the gap. CDR1 MDHEN and CDR2 SYDVKM come from the germline V gene. The CDR3 DNA is TGTGCCAGCACTAGGGGGGCAGGCGCTTTCTTT. It encodes CASTRGAGAFF.

This clonotype was counted ten times or more. The DNA for the CDR3 is TGTGCCAGCAGCTTAGACAGGGTGAGCACAGATACGCAGTATTTT. It translates to CASSLDRVSTDTQYF. The chain couples TRBV7-2 to TRBJ2-3; maybe TRBD1 (6 bases). The V end was cut by 1 base, the J end by 0 bases, with 8 bases between. The CDR3 spans 15 residues. Germline-derived CDR1 and CDR2 are SGHTA and FQGNSA.

The genes are TRBV6-4 and TRBJ2-1; 9 bases agree with TRBD2. V was clipped by 3 bases and J by 5 bases; unmatched bases: 5. This CDR3 region has 15 residues. Per the germline V gene, CDR1 is MRHNA and CDR2 is SNTAGT. The CDR3 protein is CASSEGREGHNEQFF. The CDR3 DNA sequence: TGTGCCAGCAGTGAGGGGCGGGAGGGCCACAATGAGCAGTTCTTC.

The table lists this clonotype with a few counts. This chain joins TRBV7-8 and TRBJ2-7; TRBD2 matches at 11 bases. V gave up 0 bases and J gave up 4 bases; unmatched junction bases: 8. CDR1 is SGHVS and CDR2 is FQNEAQ in the germline V gene. The length of the CDR3 is 17 residues. The CDR3, as DNA: TGTGCCAGCAGCTTAGCGATGGCTAGCGGGAGGACTTACGAGCAGTACTTC. Protein product: CASSLAMASGRTYEQYF.

DNA of the CDR3: TGCGCCAGCAGCCAAGATCCCACAGGGAGACCGACAGATACGCAGTATTTT. Translating it yields CASSQDPTGRPTDTQYF. The chain has TRBV4-3 and TRBJ2-3; a possible D gene is TRBD1 (6 bases). Germline CDR1 LGHNA, CDR2 YSLEER. V lost 0 bases, J lost 3 bases, and 16 bases lay in between. This CDR3 comprises 17 residues.

The sample holds a few counts of this clonotype. V is TRBV5-1 and J is TRBJ2-3, with D possibly TRBD2 on 6 matching bases. V was trimmed by 3 bases and J by 3 bases, leaving 14 bases between them. This CDR3 region has 15 residues. Germline CDR1 SGHRS, CDR2 YFSETQ. The CDR3 here is CASSSNAGSTDTQYF. In nucleotides, the CDR3 is TGCGCCAGCAGCTCCAACGCGGGGAGTACAGATACGCAGTATTTT.

There are many counts of this clonotype. V usage is TRBV7-2 and J usage is TRBJ1-1, with D hard to call. CDR3 length: 12 amino acids. The V gene lost 5 bases and the J gene lost 2 bases, with 6 bases spanning the gap. The germline CDR1 and CDR2 sequences are SGHTA and FQGNSA. The CDR3 here is CASSRFNTEAFF. The CDR3 DNA reads TGTGCCAGCAGCCGTTTCAACACTGAAGCTTTCTTT.

This clonotype was observed a handful of times. The gene calls are TRBV9 and TRBJ2-1; TRBD2 matches at 8 bases. Germline CDR1 is SGDLS and CDR2 is YYNGEE. Trimming cost V 0 bases and J 10 bases; bases outside gene matches: 12. This CDR3 comprises 16 residues. In DNA, the CDR3 is TGTGCCAGCAGCGTAGACTCAAGCGGGAGATCACGGGAGCAGTTCTTC. This gives the protein CASSVDSSGRSREQFF.